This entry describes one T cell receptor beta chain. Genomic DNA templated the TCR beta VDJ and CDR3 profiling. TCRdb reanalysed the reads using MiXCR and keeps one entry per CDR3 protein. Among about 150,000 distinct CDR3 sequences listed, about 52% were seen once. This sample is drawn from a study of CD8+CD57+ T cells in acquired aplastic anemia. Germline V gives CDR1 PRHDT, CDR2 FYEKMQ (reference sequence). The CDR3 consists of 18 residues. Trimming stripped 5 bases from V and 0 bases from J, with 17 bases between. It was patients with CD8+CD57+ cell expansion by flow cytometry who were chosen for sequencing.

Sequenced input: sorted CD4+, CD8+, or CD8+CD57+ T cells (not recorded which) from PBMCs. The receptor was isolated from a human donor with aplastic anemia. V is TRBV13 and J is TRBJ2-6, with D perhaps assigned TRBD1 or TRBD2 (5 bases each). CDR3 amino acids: CASSLIRDGRSGANVLTF. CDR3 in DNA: TGTGCCAGCAGCCTCATTCGGGACGGACGCTCTGGGGCCAACGTCCTGACTTTC.